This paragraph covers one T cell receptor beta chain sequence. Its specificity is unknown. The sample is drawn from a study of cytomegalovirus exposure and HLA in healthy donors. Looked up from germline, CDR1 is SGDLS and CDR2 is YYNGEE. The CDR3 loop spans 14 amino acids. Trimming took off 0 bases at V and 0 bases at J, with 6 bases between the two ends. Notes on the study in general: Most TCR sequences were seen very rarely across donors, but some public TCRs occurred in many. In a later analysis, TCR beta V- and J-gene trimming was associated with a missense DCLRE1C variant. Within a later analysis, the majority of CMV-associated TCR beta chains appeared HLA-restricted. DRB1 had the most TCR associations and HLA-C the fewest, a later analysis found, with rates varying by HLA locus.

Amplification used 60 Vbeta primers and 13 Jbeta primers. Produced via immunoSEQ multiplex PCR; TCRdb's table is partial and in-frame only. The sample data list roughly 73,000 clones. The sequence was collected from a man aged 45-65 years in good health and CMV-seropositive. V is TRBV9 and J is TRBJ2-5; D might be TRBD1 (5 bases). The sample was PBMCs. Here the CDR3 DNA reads TGTGCCAGCAGCGTAGAAGGGGACCAAGAGACCCAGTACTTC. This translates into CASSVEGDQETQYF.